Presented here are 24 T cell receptor beta chains from one specimen sequenced in a study of beta chain features in type 1 diabetes. Expressed TCRB transcripts got sequenced, as all isolated RNA was reverse transcribed. The method was immunoSEQ multiplex PCR; TCRdb's version includes in-frame clones alone and lacks a portion of them. The table includes 970,000 or so clones, under 20% detected once. The specimen sequenced was naive CD4+ T cells from blood. These receptors were taken from a woman under 30 in good health.

This clone was found a few times. The chain uses TRBV28 and TRBJ2-7; D remains ambiguous. Looked up from germline, CDR1 is MDHEN and CDR2 is SYDVKM. The CDR3 sequence is 12 residues long. V was shortened by 8 bases and J by 6 bases, with 14 bases between the two germline ends. CDR3 DNA: TGTGCCAGCGGGCCACCCTGGGGCGAGCAGTACTTC. Translated, it gives CASGPPWGEQYF. Complete variable domain (other parts from reference TRBV28 and TRBJ2-7): DVKVTQSSRYLVKRTGEKVFLECVQDMDHENMFWYRQDPGLGLRLIYFSYDVKMKEKGDIPEGYSVSREKKERFSLILESASTNQTSMYLCASGPPWGEQYFGPGTRLTVT.

There are a few counts of this clone. The rearrangement uses TRBV7-2 and TRBJ2-7; tentative D call: TRBD1 (5 bases). Trimming stripped 2 bases from V and 5 bases from J, with 13 bases between. This CDR3 has 14 amino acids. Germline CDR1 SGHTA, CDR2 FQGNSA. For the CDR3, the DNA is TGTGCCAGCAGCTTATCCCAGGGTTGGGACGAGCAGTACTTC. Translating it yields CASSLSQGWDEQYF.

The chain is built from TRBV20-1 and TRBJ2-4; D might be TRBD1 (6 bases). Trimming removed 4 bases from V and 8 bases from J, with 9 bases in between. There are 11 residues in the CDR3. Germline values: CDR1 DFQATT, CDR2 SNEGSKA (reference sequence). The CDR3 loop is CSATKGDIQYF. The DNA of the CDR3 is TGCAGTGCTACGAAGGGGGACATTCAGTACTTC.

About this clone: The same CDR3 can be traced to other DNA sequences in this sample. The V call is TRBV18, the J call TRBJ2-5; unclear D gene. In germline, CDR1 is KGHSH, CDR2 LQKENI. The CDR3 covers 13 residues. Trimming took off 0 bases at V and 5 bases at J, with 7 bases between the two ends. CDR3 region: CASSPPGLETQYF. The CDR3 nucleotides read TGTGCCAGCTCACCACCAGGGTTGGAGACCCAGTACTTC.

This rearrangement joins TRBV2 to TRBJ2-6; D perhaps matches TRBD2 (5 bases). Germline V gene sequence: CDR1 SNHLY, CDR2 FYNNEI. The length of the CDR3 is 14 residues. Trimming left V 10 bases short and J 0 bases short, with 10 bases between. CDR3 sequence (DNA): TGTGCCACTTTACGGGACTCTGGGGCCAACGTCCTGACTTTC. This encodes CATLRDSGANVLTF. Drawing the rest from reference TRBV2 and TRBJ2-6, the complete variable domain is EPEVTQTPSHQVTQMGQEVILRCVPISNHLYFYWYRQILGQKVEFLVSFYNNEISEKSEIFDDQFSVERPDGSNFTLKIRSTKLEDSAMYFCATLRDSGANVLTFGAGSRLTVL.

The J gene is TRBJ2-1, the V gene TRBV10-3; D uncertain. Germline V gene sequence: CDR1 ENHRY, CDR2 SYGVKD. The CDR3 sequence is 17 residues long. V was shortened by 0 bases and J by 4 bases, with 16 bases between the two germline ends. The CDR3 here is CAISESIRQEKYNEQFF. Written as DNA, the CDR3 is TGTGCCATCAGTGAGTCGATTCGGCAGGAAAAGTACAATGAGCAGTTCTTC.

The genes are TRBV29-1 and TRBJ2-5, with no clear D. The length of the CDR3 is 13 residues. Trimming stripped 4 bases from V and 1 base from J, with 10 bases between. Germline V gene data show CDR1 as SQVTM and CDR2 as ANQGSEA. This chain's CDR3 is CSVASYLQETQYF. Written as DNA, the CDR3 is TGCAGCGTTGCATCTTATCTCCAAGAGACCCAGTACTTC.

This clone was counted between two and nine times. The V gene is TRBV28, the J gene TRBJ1-5; the D is unclear. The CDR3 has 11 amino acids. V was pared by 4 bases and J by 7 bases, with 5 bases between. The germline V gene encodes CDR1 MDHEN and CDR2 SYDVKM. Here the CDR3 reads CASSYDQPQHF. DNA for the CDR3: TGTGCCAGCAGTTACGACCAGCCCCAGCATTTT.

The chain employs TRBV28 and TRBJ2-1; TRBD2 agrees at 9 bases. Germline CDR1 reads MDHEN; CDR2 reads SYDVKM. V shed 6 bases and J 10 bases; nucleotides not matched to a gene: 7. This CDR3 contains 13 residues. The CDR3 bases are TGTGCCAGCAGCCCGGGACTAGCTCTCGAGCAGTTCTTC. This sequence encodes CASSPGLALEQFF.

The CDR3 DNA is TGTGCCAGCAGTCCCCTCTATAGCAATCAGCCCCAGCATTTT. Protein product: CASSPLYSNQPQHF. The rearrangement links TRBV28 to TRBJ1-5; D unclear. Trimming removed 5 bases at V and 0 bases at J, with 8 bases between. Germline V gene data show CDR1 as MDHEN and CDR2 as SYDVKM. The CDR3 spans 14 residues.

This chain connects TRBV28 to TRBJ2-1, with D maybe TRBD1 (6 bases). Germline loops: CDR1 MDHEN, CDR2 SYDVKM. Between the trimmed V and J ends, which lost 1 base and 7 bases, there was a span of 20 bases. The CDR3 runs to 17 residues. The CDR3 DNA follows: TGTGCCAGCAGTTTATCCCGACAGGTCCGTCCCTCTAATGAGCAGTTCTTC. It specifies CASSLSRQVRPSNEQFF.

The chain combines TRBV29-1 with TRBJ1-2, with D possibly TRBD1 on 6 matching bases. CDR3 length: 18 amino acids. Germline CDR1 SQVTM, CDR2 ANQGSEA. V shed 5 bases and J shed 5 bases, with 30 bases lying between them. Here the CDR3 reads CSVLRNGGQREALYGYTF. The CDR3 DNA reads as TGCAGCGTTCTTAGGAACGGAGGACAGCGCGAGGCCCTGTATGGCTACACCTTC.

CDR3 DNA sequence: TGTGCCAGCAGTAGGTCGTTTGGAGGCGGCTACAATGAGCAGTTCTTC. Translation: CASSRSFGGGYNEQFF. V and J are TRBV7-9 and TRBJ2-1, with D possibly matching TRBD2 (5 bases). The CDR3 is 16 residues long. Trimming took 6 bases from V and 3 from J, leaving 18 bases between them. From germline, CDR1 is SEHNR and CDR2 FQNEAQ (reference sequence).

This clone has more than one count but fewer than ten. The gene calls are TRBV2 and TRBJ2-1, with TRBD1 matching 8 bases. Germline CDR1 and CDR2: SNHLY and FYNNEI. This CDR3 region has 15 residues. J gave up 0 bases and V 7 bases, and 5 bases lay outside the gene matches. This chain's CDR3 is CASNRDRSSYNEQFF. CDR3 coding DNA: TGTGCCAGCAACCGGGACAGGAGCTCCTACAATGAGCAGTTCTTC. Full variable domain (remainder filled in from reference TRBV2 and TRBJ2-1): EPEVTQTPSHQVTQMGQEVILRCVPISNHLYFYWYRQILGQKVEFLVSFYNNEISEKSEIFDDQFSVERPDGSNFTLKIRSTKLEDSAMYFCASNRDRSSYNEQFFGPGTRLTVL.

This clone came up a few times. This rearrangement joins TRBV19 to TRBJ2-7; TRBD1 might be the D (6 bases). Trimming took off 3 bases at V and 0 bases at J, with 12 bases between the two ends. Looked up from germline, CDR1 is LNHDA and CDR2 is SQIVND (reference sequence). The CDR3 consists of 15 residues. DNA for the CDR3: TGTGCCAGTAGTATTAGAAGGACAGCCTCCTACGAGCAGTACTTC. This sequence encodes CASSIRRTASYEQYF. Complete variable domain (other parts from reference TRBV19 and TRBJ2-7): DGGITQSPKYLFRKEGQNVTLSCEQNLNHDAMYWYRQDPGQGLRLIYYSQIVNDFQKGDIAEGYSVSREKKESFPLTVTSAQKNPTAFYLCASSIRRTASYEQYFGPGTRLTVT.

In this sample, this clone turned up a few times. The rearrangement links TRBV5-6 to TRBJ2-1, with D possibly called TRBD1 or TRBD2 (5 bases each). From germline, CDR1 is SGHDT and CDR2 YYEEEE. The V end lost 4 bases, the J end lost 9 bases, and 14 bases lay between the germline ends. The CDR3 has 13 amino acids. The CDR3 sequence: CASSDRGGSEQFF. The CDR3 DNA is TGTGCCAGCAGCGACCGGGGCGGAAGTGAGCAGTTCTTC. Complete variable domain (other parts from reference TRBV5-6 and TRBJ2-1): DAGVTQSPTHLIKTRGQQVTLRCSPKSGHDTVSWYQQALGQGPQFIFQYYEEEERQRGNFPDRFSGHQFPNYSSELNVNALLLGDSALYLCASSDRGGSEQFFGPGTRLTVL.

The rearrangement uses TRBV28 and TRBJ1-5; possible D gene TRBD1, 6 bases. The V gene lost 4 bases and the J gene lost 3 bases, with 13 bases spanning the gap. The CDR3 has 15 residues. From germline, CDR1 is MDHEN and CDR2 SYDVKM. This CDR3 reads CASSYRDRPNQPQHF. The CDR3 DNA sequence: TGTGCCAGCAGTTACCGCGACAGGCCCAATCAGCCCCAGCATTTT. Variable domain in full (rest from reference TRBV28 and TRBJ1-5): DVKVTQSSRYLVKRTGEKVFLECVQDMDHENMFWYRQDPGLGLRLIYFSYDVKMKEKGDIPEGYSVSREKKERFSLILESASTNQTSMYLCASSYRDRPNQPQHFGDGTRLSIL.

This chain uses TRBV14 with TRBJ2-1, with 14 nucleotides matching TRBD2. The V and J ends lost 0 bases and 6 bases, in that order; junction bases with no gene match: 4. Germline V gene sequence: CDR1 SGHDN, CDR2 FVKESK. This CDR3 region has 17 residues. CDR3: CASSQDRGTSGSNEQFF. For the CDR3, the DNA is TGTGCCAGCAGCCAAGATAGAGGGACTAGCGGGAGCAATGAGCAGTTCTTC.

The chain employs TRBV28 and TRBJ1-2, with 11 bases aligning to TRBD1. CDR3 size: 14 residues. Looked up from germline, CDR1 is MDHEN and CDR2 is SYDVKM. The J segment lost 4 bases and the V segment lost 7 bases, leaving 5 bases of the junction unmatched. The CDR3: CASNDGQGAYGYTF. CDR3 sequence (DNA): TGTGCCAGCAATGATGGACAGGGGGCCTATGGCTACACCTTC.

The chain joins TRBV29-1 to TRBJ2-1; the match to TRBD2 covers 9 bases. The CDR3 is 17 residues long. Looked up from germline, CDR1 is SQVTM and CDR2 is ANQGSEA. The V gene end was trimmed by 4 bases and the J gene end by 6 bases; junction bases not matched to a gene: 16. The CDR3: CSVVVLAGAMGSNEQFF. Written as DNA, the CDR3 is TGCAGCGTTGTCGTATTAGCGGGAGCTATGGGGAGCAATGAGCAGTTCTTC.

V gene TRBV7-3 combines with J gene TRBJ2-1, with 7 bases identical to TRBD2. Germline CDR1 reads SGHTA; CDR2 reads FQGTGA. The CDR3 sequence is 15 residues long. J was trimmed by 4 bases and V by 2 bases; bases with no gene match: 5. The CDR3 sequence: CASSLGSGLYNEQFF. As DNA, the CDR3 is TGTGCCAGCAGCTTAGGTAGCGGGCTATACAATGAGCAGTTCTTC.

This clone was seen more than once but under ten times. The V gene is TRBV7-8, the J gene TRBJ2-4, with D possibly being TRBD1 (5 bases). The germline gives CDR1 SGHVS, CDR2 FQNEAQ. The CDR3 contains 14 residues. Trimming removed 2 bases at V and 8 bases at J, with 13 bases between. The CDR3 is CASSLRGSLDIQYF. CDR3 coding DNA: TGTGCCAGCAGCTTAAGGGGTTCCCTGGACATTCAGTACTTC.

The rearrangement links TRBV5-1 to TRBJ2-7, with D perhaps TRBD1 or TRBD2 (5 bases each). V lost 0 bases to trimming and J lost 3 bases, with 13 bases between them. The CDR3 consists of 15 residues. Germline CDR1 is SGHRS and CDR2 is YFSETQ. The CDR3 is CASSLAVGEFYEQYF. The CDR3 bases are TGCGCCAGCAGCTTGGCCGTGGGGGAATTCTACGAGCAGTACTTC.

This clone was recorded a few times. The chain recombines TRBV2 with TRBJ2-7, with 7 bases aligning to TRBD1. The CDR3 is 13 amino acids. V trimming: 7 bases; J trimming: 3 bases; junction bases outside the gene matches: 6. The germline V gene encodes CDR1 SNHLY and CDR2 FYNNEI. This chain's CDR3 is CASIGTDLYEQYF. The CDR3 bases are TGTGCCAGCATCGGGACAGACCTCTACGAGCAGTACTTC.